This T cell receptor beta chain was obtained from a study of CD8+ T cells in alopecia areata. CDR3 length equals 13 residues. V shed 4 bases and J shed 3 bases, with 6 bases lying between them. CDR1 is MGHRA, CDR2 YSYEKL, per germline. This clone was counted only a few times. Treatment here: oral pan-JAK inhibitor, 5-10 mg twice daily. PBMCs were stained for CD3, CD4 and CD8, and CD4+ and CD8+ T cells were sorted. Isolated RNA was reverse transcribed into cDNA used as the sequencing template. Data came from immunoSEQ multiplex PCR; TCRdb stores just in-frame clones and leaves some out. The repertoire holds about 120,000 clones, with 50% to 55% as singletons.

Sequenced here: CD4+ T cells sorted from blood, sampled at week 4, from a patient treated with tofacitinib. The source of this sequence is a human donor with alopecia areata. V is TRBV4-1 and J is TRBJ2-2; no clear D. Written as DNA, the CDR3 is TGCGCCAGCAGCCTAATTTACACCGGGGAGCTGTTTTTT. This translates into CASSLIYTGELFF.